Following are 9 T cell receptor beta chains from one sample sequenced in a study of blood T cell repertoires in COVID-19 (dated by TCRdb to about 2020). Library preparation employed the immunoSEQ multiplex PCR assay. Held by TCRdb, this immuneACCESS table contains in-frame sequences only and omits some clones. Under half of the omission traces to an unresolved V gene where checked; the cause of the rest is unknown. This sample lists 150,000 to 200,000 clones; approximately 90% were detected once. The top ten hold roughly 2.1% of the sample. Sequenced material: peripheral blood. These receptors were taken from a young man with acute or convalescent COVID-19.

This chain links TRBV15 with TRBJ1-5; 9 positions agree with TRBD1. CDR1 is LNHNV and CDR2 is YYDKDF in the germline V gene (reference sequence). There are 17 residues in the CDR3. The V and J ends lost 1 base and 2 bases, in that order; junction bases with no gene match: 6. CDR3 in DNA: TGTGCCACCAGCAGAGGTTTACAGGGGGCTGGCAATCAGCCCCAGCATTTT. Translation: CATSRGLQGAGNQPQHF.

The V gene is TRBV2, the J gene TRBJ2-1, with 8 bases aligning to TRBD2. The ends lost 7 bases at V and 8 bases at J; junction bases unmatched: 10. This CDR3 region has 14 residues. Per the germline V gene, CDR1 is SNHLY and CDR2 is FYNNEI. This chain's CDR3 is CASNAGGLADEQFF. CDR3 DNA: TGTGCCAGCAACGCGGGAGGTCTGGCAGATGAGCAGTTCTTC.

On this clone itself: The same CDR3 is also encoded by other DNA sequences in this sample. The chain employs TRBV2 and TRBJ2-2; D perhaps matches TRBD2 (6 bases). This CDR3 is built from 13 residues. In germline, CDR1 is SNHLY, CDR2 FYNNEI. Trimming pared 1 base from V and 6 bases from J, leaving 6 bases between. In DNA form, the CDR3 reads TGTGCCAGCAGTGAAGGGGGGGCCGGGGAGCTGTTTTTT. Translated: CASSEGGAGELFF.

The rearrangement links TRBV21-1 to TRBJ1-6; TRBD1 is the table's D call and was not checked against the DNA. TRBV21-1 is a known pseudogene. This CDR3 has 19 residues. CDR3 coding DNA: TGTGCCAGCAGCAGGAAATCGGGACAGCGAACGTCCTATAATTCACCCCTCCACTTT. This encodes CASSRKSGQRTSYNSPLHF.

The gene calls are TRBV3-1 (or the pseudogene TRBV3-2) and TRBJ1-1; 7 bases are a match to TRBD1. Germline V gives CDR1 LGHDT, CDR2 YNNKEL (reference sequence). The CDR3 covers 12 residues. After removal of 7 bases from V and 9 bases from J, the junction contained 8 bases not matched to a gene. CDR3 in DNA: TGTGCCAGCACCCGGGACAGAGAGAAAGCTTTCTTT. Protein: CASTRDREKAFF.

The V and J genes are TRBV27 and TRBJ1-4; D is unclear. This CDR3 has 13 amino acids. V was cut by 10 bases and J by 0 bases, with 9 bases left in between. CDR1 MNHEY and CDR2 SMNVEV come from the germline V gene (reference sequence). CDR3 in DNA: TGTGCCACCTCACAGTCAACTAATGAAAAACTGTTTTTT. It yields the protein CATSQSTNEKLFF. Drawing the rest from reference TRBV27 and TRBJ1-4, the complete variable domain is EAQVTQNPRYLITVTGKKLTVTCSQNMNHEYMSWYRQDPGLGLRQIYYSMNVEVTDKGDVPEGYKVSRKEKRNFPLILESPSPNQTSLYFCATSQSTNEKLFFGSGTQLSVL.

The CDR3 sequence is CASSPTVKHYEQYF. As DNA, the CDR3 is TGTGCCAGCTCTCCGACAGTTAAGCACTACGAGCAGTACTTC. The V call is TRBV3-1 (or the pseudogene TRBV3-2), the J call TRBJ2-7; D might be TRBD1 (5 bases). CDR3 length equals 14 residues. The V end was cut by 8 bases, the J end by 3 bases, with 17 bases between. CDR1 is LGHDT, CDR2 YNNKEL, per germline (reference sequence).

This rearrangement joins TRBV5-1 to TRBJ1-1; 8 bases map to TRBD1. From germline, CDR1 is SGHRS and CDR2 YFSETQ. The CDR3 runs 14 residues. The J segment lost 7 bases and the V segment lost 3 bases, leaving 8 bases of the junction unmatched. The CDR3 here is CASSSHQGAVEAFF. CDR3 bases: TGCGCCAGCAGCTCACATCAGGGGGCGGTTGAAGCTTTCTTT.

This sequence joins TRBV30 and TRBJ2-6; 8 bases match TRBD1. Trimming cost V 5 bases and J 0 bases; bases outside gene matches: 9. The V gene's germline CDR1 is GTSNPN and CDR2 SVGIG (reference sequence). The CDR3 covers 17 residues. The CDR3 DNA is TGTGCCTGGGACAGGGGAGAGACCCTCTCTGGGGCCAACGTCCTGACTTTC. Its translation: CAWDRGETLSGANVLTF.